Listed here are 26 T cell receptor beta chains from one sample, sequenced in a study of blood T cell repertoires in COVID-19. Generated by immunoSEQ multiplex PCR, the TCRdb table keeps only in-frame clones and is missing some. This repertoire shows roughly 65,000 clones, about 84% found once; its top ten account for under 50%. The material sequenced was peripheral blood. The origin of the receptors is a human donor in a cohort sampled during active COVID-19.

This clone occurred once. The chain links TRBV10-3 to TRBJ2-7; D might be TRBD1 (5 bases). This CDR3 contains 13 residues. V dropped 3 bases and J dropped 3 bases, with 9 bases sitting between them. In germline, CDR1 is ENHRY, CDR2 SYGVKD. This chain's CDR3 is CAISDGQGYEQYF. Written as DNA, the CDR3 is TGTGCCATCAGTGATGGTCAGGGCTACGAGCAGTACTTC.

The chain employs TRBV4-1 and TRBJ1-2; D possibly corresponds to TRBD1 (6 bases). CDR1 is MGHRA, CDR2 YSYEKL, per germline. V was shortened by 5 bases and J by 0 bases, with 16 bases between the two germline ends. There are 16 residues in the CDR3. CDR3 sequence (DNA): TGCGCCAGCAGCGAAAGCCGGGACACCGCTAACTATGGCTACACCTTC. Protein: CASSESRDTANYGYTF.

The chain recombines TRBV5-4 with TRBJ1-1; 9 bases align to TRBD1. CDR1 is SGHNT, CDR2 YYREEE, per germline (reference sequence). This CDR3 region has 14 residues. J lost 7 bases, V lost 0 bases, and 4 bases had no gene match. The CDR3: CASSLEQGASEAFF. The CDR3 nucleotides read TGTGCCAGCAGCTTGGAACAGGGGGCTAGTGAAGCTTTCTTT.

J is TRBJ1-1 and V is TRBV10-3, with TRBD1 matching 8 bases. Germline lookup yields CDR1 ENHRY and CDR2 SYGVKD. The V gene end was trimmed by 6 bases and the J gene end by 11 bases; junction bases not matched to a gene: 8. The CDR3 extends over 12 amino acids. The CDR3 DNA sequence: TGTGCCATCAGCGAACCGGACAGGGACGCTTTCTTT. This gives the protein CAISEPDRDAFF.

This clone was picked up a small number of times. The chain employs TRBV6-5 and TRBJ1-1; a weak D match, TRBD1 (5 bases). This CDR3 is 12 amino acids long. CDR1 MNHEY and CDR2 SVGAGI come from the germline V gene. V lost 8 bases and J 4 bases, leaving 11 bases between the germline ends. CDR3 coding DNA: TGTGCCAGCGCCAGGGAGGGCACTGAAGCTTTCTTT. Translation: CASAREGTEAFF.

J is TRBJ1-2 and V is TRBV4-3; 8 bases align to TRBD1. Germline V CDR1 and CDR2: LGHNA, YSLEER. The CDR3 is 13 amino acids. V dropped 1 base and J dropped 10; count of bases not matched to a gene: 5. The CDR3 DNA follows: TGCGCCAGCAGCCAAGCCGGACAGGGAGCCTACACCTTC. It codes for CASSQAGQGAYTF.

The V call is TRBV5-1, the J call TRBJ2-6; 8 bases are a match to TRBD1. V was clipped by 4 bases and J by 12 bases; unmatched bases: 12. Germline V gene lookup returns CDR1 SGHRS and CDR2 YFSETQ. This CDR3 contains 15 residues. CDR3 DNA sequence: TGCGCCAGCAGCGAAGCCGGGACAGGTGCCCCCGTCCTGACTTTC. Translating gives CASSEAGTGAPVLTF.

The gene calls are TRBV7-2 and TRBJ2-2, with unresolved D. The germline V gene encodes CDR1 SGHTA and CDR2 FQGNSA. The CDR3 length is 13 residues. Trimming removed 1 base from V and 5 bases from J, with 5 bases in between. CDR3 region: CASSLGPTGELFF. The CDR3 coding sequence is TGTGCCAGCAGCTTAGGGCCGACCGGGGAGCTGTTTTTT.

This rearrangement joins TRBV6-5 to TRBJ2-2, with D possibly matching TRBD1 (5 bases). The germline V and J ends were trimmed by 2 bases and 4 bases, with 11 bases remaining between them. Per germline, CDR1 MNHEY and CDR2 SVGAGI. The CDR3 is 15 amino acids. In nucleotides, the CDR3 is TGTGCCAGCAGTTACGGCAGGGCAGGCACCGGGGAGCTGTTTTTT. Translated: CASSYGRAGTGELFF.

The table lists this clone with a few counts. The rearrangement uses TRBV2 and TRBJ1-2; a possible D gene is TRBD1 (5 bases). Germline CDR1 and CDR2: SNHLY and FYNNEI. This CDR3 is built from 14 residues. V lost 8 bases and J lost 2, with 15 bases in between. The CDR3 is CASSTVGGNYGYTF. In DNA, the CDR3 is TGTGCCAGCTCCACCGTCGGGGGGAACTATGGCTACACCTTC.

The rearrangement joins TRBV5-1 to TRBJ2-1; possibly TRBD2 for D (5 bases). Germline CDR1 reads SGHRS; CDR2 reads YFSETQ. CDR3 size: 15 residues. Trimming took off 0 bases at V and 5 bases at J, with 12 bases between the two ends. The CDR3 nucleotides read TGCGCCAGCAGCTTGGTTCCGGGCGGGCACAATGAGCAGTTCTTC. Translated: CASSLVPGGHNEQFF.

V gene TRBV7-6 combines with J gene TRBJ1-2; TRBD1 matches 7 bases. CDR1 and CDR2 (germline): SGHVS, FNYEAQ. The CDR3 covers 13 residues. The ends lost 5 bases at V and 4 bases at J; junction bases unmatched: 4. The DNA of the CDR3 is TGTGCCAGCAGCCGAGACAGGGTCTATGGCTACACCTTC. Its protein is CASSRDRVYGYTF. The whole variable domain, filled in from reference TRBV7-6 and TRBJ1-2, reads GAGVSQSPRYKVTKRGQDVALRCDPISGHVSLYWYRQALGQGPEFLTYFNYEAQQDKSGLPNDRFSAERPEGSISTLTIQRTEQRDSAMYRCASSRDRVYGYTFGSGTRLTVV.

The chain couples TRBV7-3 to TRBJ1-1; 8 bases fit TRBD1. CDR1 SGHTA and CDR2 FQGTGA come from the germline V gene. The length of the CDR3 is 13 residues. Trimming cost V 4 bases and J 7 bases; bases outside gene matches: 5. CDR3 residues: CASSSQGVGEAFF. In nucleotides, the CDR3 is TGTGCCAGCAGCTCACAGGGGGTTGGTGAAGCTTTCTTT.

The CDR3 DNA follows: TGCGCCAGCAGCTCCGGCCAGGGGGTCTATTCACCCCTCCACTTT. It encodes CASSSGQGVYSPLHF. V gene TRBV5-1 combines with J gene TRBJ1-6, with TRBD1 identical over 7 bases. The V and J ends lost 3 bases and 8 bases, in that order; junction bases with no gene match: 8. Germline-derived CDR1 and CDR2 are SGHRS and YFSETQ. The CDR3 is 15 residues long.

This chain uses TRBV29-1 with TRBJ2-2; TRBD1 agrees at 10 bases. Per germline, CDR1 SQVTM and CDR2 ANQGSEA. The CDR3 consists of 13 residues. J lost 4 bases, V lost 8 bases, and 4 bases had no gene match. The CDR3: CSFRTGGTGELFF. The DNA of the CDR3 is TGCAGCTTCCGGACAGGGGGCACCGGGGAGCTGTTTTTT.

The chain uses TRBV28 and TRBJ2-1; D perhaps matches TRBD2 (6 bases). Germline V gene sequence: CDR1 MDHEN, CDR2 SYDVKM. The CDR3 sequence is 12 residues long. V lost 5 bases and J 14 bases, leaving 16 bases between the germline ends. The DNA of the CDR3 is TGTGCCAGCAGTGTCCCGGGACTCACGAAGTTCTTC. Its protein is CASSVPGLTKFF.

This chain uses TRBV10-2 with TRBJ1-6, with TRBD1 matching over 8 bases. Germline values: CDR1 WSHSY, CDR2 SAAADI. With 5 bases clipped from V and 8 bases from J, the junction kept 8 bases outside the gene matches. The CDR3 has 15 amino acids. CDR3 sequence (DNA): TGCGCCAGCAGTACAGGGGGTATCCGTTATTCACCCCTCCACTTT. This encodes CASSTGGIRYSPLHF.

V gene TRBV5-8 combines with J gene TRBJ2-7; D is perhaps TRBD1 (6 bases). This CDR3 spans 16 amino acids. Germline loops: CDR1 SGHTS, CDR2 YDEGEE. Trimming took off 1 base at V and 3 bases at J, with 17 bases between the two ends. CDR3 in amino acids: CASSLRPGPGDYEQYF. In nucleotides, the CDR3 is TGTGCCAGCAGCTTGAGACCGGGACCAGGGGACTACGAGCAGTACTTC.

Only one count was recorded for this clone. This chain joins TRBV30 and TRBJ1-2, with D perhaps matching TRBD1 (5 bases). This CDR3 region has 16 residues. Looked up from germline, CDR1 is GTSNPN and CDR2 is SVGIG (reference sequence). V was shortened by 2 bases and J by 4 bases, with 20 bases between the two germline ends. The CDR3 nucleotides are TGTGCCTGGAGTTTCCCCGGGGGGGGTGACTCCTATGGCTACACCTTC. This codes for CAWSFPGGGDSYGYTF.

This clone was observed a handful of times. The J gene is TRBJ1-4, the V gene TRBV29-1, with D perhaps matching TRBD1 (6 bases). The length of the CDR3 is 12 residues. Germline CDR1 and CDR2: SQVTM and ANQGSEA. The V end lost 3 bases, the J end lost 8 bases, and 10 bases lay between the germline ends. CDR3 residues: CSVEGTTEKLFF. CDR3 nucleotides: TGCAGCGTTGAGGGGACAACCGAAAAACTGTTTTTT.

In its sample, this clone was seen once. V gene TRBV2 combines with J gene TRBJ2-5; 10 nucleotides line up with TRBD2. Germline V CDR1 and CDR2: SNHLY, FYNNEI. After removal of 2 bases from V and 14 bases from J, the junction contained 8 bases not matched to a gene. The length of the CDR3 is 13 residues. The CDR3 region has the DNA TGTGCCAGCAGTGAATTAGCGGGGGGCCAAATTTACTTC. The encoded protein is CASSELAGGQIYF.

The V call is TRBV11-2, the J call TRBJ1-1; 7 positions match TRBD1. Germline assignment: CDR1 SGHAT and CDR2 FQNNGV. The CDR3 spans 15 residues. Trimming removed 1 base from V and 5 bases from J; junction bases left unmatched: 7. CDR3 region: CASSLAGDRYTEAFF. The CDR3 DNA reads as TGTGCCAGCAGCTTAGCCGGGGACAGATATACTGAAGCTTTCTTT.

The chain is built from TRBV5-6 and TRBJ1-1, with unresolved D. There are 15 residues in the CDR3. The V end lost 3 bases, the J end lost 5 bases, and 17 bases lay between the germline ends. Germline V gene data show CDR1 as SGHDT and CDR2 as YYEEEE. The CDR3, as DNA: TGTGCCAGCAGCTCCACTCGGCGGGTGCGGACTGAAGCTTTCTTT. This codes for CASSSTRRVRTEAFF.

This clone occurred once. V usage is TRBV9 and J usage is TRBJ2-3, with TRBD2 matching 12 bases. In germline, CDR1 is SGDLS, CDR2 YYNGEE. The CDR3 is made up of 17 amino acids. Losses at the gene ends were 3 bases for V and 2 bases for J; bases not matched to a gene: 7. The CDR3 sequence is CASSEGLAGGPTDTQYF. The CDR3 DNA reads TGTGCCAGCAGCGAGGGGCTAGCGGGGGGGCCCACAGATACGCAGTATTTT.

This clone appeared a few times. The genes are TRBV7-2 and TRBJ2-1, with D possibly matching TRBD1 (5 bases). From germline, CDR1 is SGHTA and CDR2 FQGNSA. Trimming stripped 5 bases from V and 4 bases from J, with 15 bases between. This CDR3 has 15 amino acids. The CDR3 sequence is CASSPNPDSYNEQFF. CDR3 bases: TGTGCCAGCAGCCCGAACCCCGACAGTTACAATGAGCAGTTCTTC.

The J gene is TRBJ1-3, the V gene TRBV9; weak D call: TRBD1 (6 bases). This CDR3 contains 14 residues. CDR1 is SGDLS and CDR2 is YYNGEE in the germline V gene. The germline V and J ends were trimmed by 3 bases and 1 base, with 8 bases remaining between them. CDR3 DNA: TGTGCCAGCAGCGCCGGGACATCTGGAAACACCATATATTTT. It is translated as CASSAGTSGNTIYF.